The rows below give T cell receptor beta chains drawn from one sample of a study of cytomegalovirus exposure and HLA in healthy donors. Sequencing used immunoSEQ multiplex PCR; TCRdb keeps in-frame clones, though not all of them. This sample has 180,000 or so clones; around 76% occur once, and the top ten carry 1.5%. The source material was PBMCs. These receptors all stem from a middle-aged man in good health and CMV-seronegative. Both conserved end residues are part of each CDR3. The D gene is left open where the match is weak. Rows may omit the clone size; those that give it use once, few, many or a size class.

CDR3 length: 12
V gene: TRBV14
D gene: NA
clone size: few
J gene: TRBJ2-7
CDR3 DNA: TGTGCCAGCAGCCAAACAGGGATAATGAAGTACTTC
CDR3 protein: CASSQTGIMKYF

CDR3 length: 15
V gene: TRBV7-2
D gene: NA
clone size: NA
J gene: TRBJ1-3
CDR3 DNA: TGTGCCAGCAGCTCACCGGGGGTACGTGGAAACACCATATATTTT
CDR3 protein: CASSSPGVRGNTIYF

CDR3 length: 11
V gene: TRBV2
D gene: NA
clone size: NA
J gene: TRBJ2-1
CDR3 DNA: TGTGCCAGCAAGACAAACAATGAGCAGTTCTTC
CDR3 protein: CASKTNNEQFF

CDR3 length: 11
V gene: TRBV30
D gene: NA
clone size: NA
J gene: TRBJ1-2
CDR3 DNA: TGTGCCTGGAGCCACAGGGTTGGCTACACCTTC
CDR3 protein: CAWSHRVGYTF

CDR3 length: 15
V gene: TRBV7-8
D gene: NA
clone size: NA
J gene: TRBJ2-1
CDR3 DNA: TGTGCCAGCAGCTCACGGGGGGCCCTATACAATGAGCAGTTCTTC
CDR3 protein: CASSSRGALYNEQFF

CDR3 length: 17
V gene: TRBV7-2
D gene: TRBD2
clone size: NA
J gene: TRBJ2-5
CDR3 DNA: TGTGCCAGCAGCTCCAGTAGCGGGGGGGCCGGGCGTGAGACCCAGTACTTC
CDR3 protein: CASSSSSGGAGRETQYF

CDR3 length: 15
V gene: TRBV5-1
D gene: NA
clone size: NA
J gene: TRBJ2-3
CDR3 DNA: TGCGCCAGCAGCTTGGCCGTGGCTAGCACAGATACGCAGTATTTT
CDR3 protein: CASSLAVASTDTQYF

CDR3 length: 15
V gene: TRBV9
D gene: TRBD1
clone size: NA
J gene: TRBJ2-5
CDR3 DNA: TGTGCCAGCAGCGTCGGGACAGGTGTTTTGGAGACCCAGTACTTC
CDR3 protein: CASSVGTGVLETQYF

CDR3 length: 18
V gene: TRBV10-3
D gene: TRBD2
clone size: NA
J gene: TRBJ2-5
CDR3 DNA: TGTGCCATCAGTGAGTCGGTGGCTAGCGGGGGGGTTGGAGAGACCCAGTACTTC
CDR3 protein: CAISESVASGGVGETQYF

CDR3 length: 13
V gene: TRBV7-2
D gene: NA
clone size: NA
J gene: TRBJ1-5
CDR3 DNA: TGTGCCACCGCGGGGCAGAGCAATCAGCCCCAGCATTTT
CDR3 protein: CATAGQSNQPQHF

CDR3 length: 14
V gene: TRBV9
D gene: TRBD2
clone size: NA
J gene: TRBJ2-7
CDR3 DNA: TGTGCCAGCAGCGCAGCTAGCGGCGCCTACGAGCAGTACTTC
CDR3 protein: CASSAASGAYEQYF

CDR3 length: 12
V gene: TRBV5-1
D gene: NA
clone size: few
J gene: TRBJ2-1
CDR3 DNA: TGCGCCAGCAGCTCTGACAGTCGGGAGCAGTTCTTC
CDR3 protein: CASSSDSREQFF

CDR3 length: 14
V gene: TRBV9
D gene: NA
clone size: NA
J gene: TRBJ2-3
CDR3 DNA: TGTGCCAGCAGCGGAGCGGGACACACAGATACGCAGTATTTT
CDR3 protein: CASSGAGHTDTQYF

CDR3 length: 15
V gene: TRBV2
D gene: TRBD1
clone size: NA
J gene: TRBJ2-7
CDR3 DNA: TGTGCCAGCAAGAGGGACAGGGGCGAGACCTACGAGCAGTACTTC
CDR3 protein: CASKRDRGETYEQYF

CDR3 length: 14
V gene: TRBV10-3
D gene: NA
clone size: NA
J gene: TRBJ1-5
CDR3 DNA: TGTGCCATCAGTGACCTAGGGGACAATCAGCCCCAGCATTTT
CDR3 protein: CAISDLGDNQPQHF